Below are 27 T cell receptor beta chains sequenced from a single sample in a study of early stage breast cancer tumors. Sequenced by immunoSEQ multiplex PCR; TCRdb stores in-frame clones only, minus some. The sample shows 2,500 to 3,000 clones, 60% to 75% of them seen only once. The sample consisted of normal breast tissue next to the tumor. Source of these receptors: a person aged 45 to 59 with breast cancer.

V and J are TRBV7-2 and TRBJ2-2, with 8 bases fitting TRBD1. The CDR3 contains 16 residues. The germline V gene has CDR1 SGHTA and CDR2 FQGNSA. Trimming removed 2 bases from V and 2 bases from J; junction bases left unmatched: 4. The CDR3 DNA reads TGTGCCAGCAGCTTATGGGCAGGGGGCAACACCGGGGAGCTGTTTTTT. This gives the protein CASSLWAGGNTGELFF. The variable domain in full, completed from reference TRBV7-2 and TRBJ2-2, reads GAGVSQSPSNKVTEKGKDVELRCDPISGHTALYWYRQSLGQGLEFLIYFQGNSAPDKSGLPSDRFSAERTGGSVSTLTIQRTQQEDSAVYLCASSLWAGGNTGELFFGEGSRLTVL.

This chain joins TRBV15 and TRBJ2-3; D gene uncertain. V dropped 8 bases and J dropped 1 base, with 10 bases sitting between them. CDR3 length: 13 residues. Germline V lookup: CDR1 LNHNV, CDR2 YYDKDF (reference sequence). The CDR3 DNA sequence: TGTGCCACCGGGAAGCACGGCACAGATACGCAGTATTTT. It codes for CATGKHGTDTQYF. Using reference TRBV15 and TRBJ2-3 for the parts outside the CDR3, the full variable domain is DAMVIQNPRYQVTQFGKPVTLSCSQTLNHNVMYWYQQKSSQAPKLLFHYYDKDFNNEADTPDNFQSRRPNTSFCFLDIRSPGLGDTAMYLCATGKHGTDTQYFGPGTRLTVL.

This clone is labeled as large. The chain employs TRBV29-1 and TRBJ2-3, with 7 bases that match TRBD1. Germline V CDR1 and CDR2: SQVTM, ANQGSEA. The ends lost 0 bases at V and 6 bases at J; junction bases unmatched: 9. The CDR3 is 15 residues long. CDR3 sequence: CSVEEGIRGSDTQYF. CDR3 DNA sequence: TGCAGCGTTGAAGAGGGGATCAGGGGGTCCGATACGCAGTATTTT.

The chain uses TRBV7-6 and TRBJ2-1, with 8 bases lining up with TRBD2. Trimming at V came to 1 base and at J to 7 bases, leaving 6 bases not matched to a gene. The CDR3 extends over 15 amino acids. Germline CDR1 SGHVS, CDR2 FNYEAQ. The CDR3 reads CASSLGSGGLNEQFF. The CDR3 coding sequence is TGTGCCAGCAGCTTAGGATCGGGGGGGCTTAATGAGCAGTTCTTC.

The rearrangement links TRBV2 to TRBJ2-6; possible D gene TRBD2, 6 bases. V lost 5 bases and J lost 0, with 14 bases in between. The germline V gene encodes CDR1 SNHLY and CDR2 FYNNEI. The CDR3 consists of 17 residues. CDR3 residues: CASSRVGGNSGANVLTF. The CDR3 coding sequence is TGTGCCAGCAGTCGCGTCGGGGGAAACTCTGGGGCCAACGTCCTGACTTTC. Combining the CDR3 with reference TRBV2 and TRBJ2-6 gives the whole variable domain EPEVTQTPSHQVTQMGQEVILRCVPISNHLYFYWYRQILGQKVEFLVSFYNNEISEKSEIFDDQFSVERPDGSNFTLKIRSTKLEDSAMYFCASSRVGGNSGANVLTFGAGSRLTVL.

The CDR3 nucleotides are TGTGCCAGCAGGAGGGGGGACAGGGGAACAGATACGCAGTATTTT. Translating it yields CASRRGDRGTDTQYF. J is TRBJ2-3 and V is TRBV2, with 10 positions matching TRBD1. J gave up 3 bases and V 6 bases, and 6 bases lay outside the gene matches. The germline V gene encodes CDR1 SNHLY and CDR2 FYNNEI. The CDR3 spans 15 residues.

V is TRBV28 and J is TRBJ2-5; 16 bases are shared with TRBD2. V lost 4 bases, J lost 5 bases, and 13 bases stayed unmatched. Germline values: CDR1 MDHEN, CDR2 SYDVKM. This CDR3 comprises 19 residues. CDR3 loop: CASSSSKPGLAGGPETQYF. CDR3 coding DNA: TGTGCCAGCAGTTCCAGTAAACCGGGACTAGCGGGGGGGCCCGAGACCCAGTACTTC.

V and J are TRBV27 and TRBJ1-2; TRBD1 might be the D (5 bases). The CDR3 totals 13 residues. Trimming shortened V by 2 bases and J by 3 bases, and 7 bases separated the two germline ends. Per the germline V gene, CDR1 is MNHEY and CDR2 is SMNVEV (reference sequence). CDR3 nucleotide sequence: TGTGCCAGCAGTTTAGGGACGTACTATGGCTACACCTTC. Translating gives CASSLGTYYGYTF.

This chain joins TRBV6-1 and TRBJ1-1, with D maybe TRBD1 (6 bases). V was pared by 6 bases and J by 6 bases, with 20 bases between. CDR1 MNHNS and CDR2 SASEGT come from the germline V gene. The CDR3 extends over 15 amino acids. In nucleotides, the CDR3 is TGTGCCAGCAGGACCCGTCTCAGGGGCGGTCCTGAAGCTTTCTTT. This codes for CASRTRLRGGPEAFF.

The chain has TRBV4-2 and TRBJ1-2; D is unresolved. V shed 0 bases and J shed 4 bases, with 12 bases lying between them. CDR1 LGHNA and CDR2 YNFKEQ come from the germline V gene. The CDR3 contains 15 residues. CDR3 sequence (DNA): TGTGCCAGCAGCCAAGATGGAAGCCTAGGCTATGGCTACACCTTC. Protein sequence: CASSQDGSLGYGYTF.

This rearrangement joins TRBV4-2 to TRBJ1-5; the match to TRBD1 covers 8 bases. Germline CDR1 and CDR2: LGHNA and YNFKEQ. The J segment lost 7 bases and the V segment lost 0 bases, leaving 8 bases of the junction unmatched. The CDR3 is 16 amino acids. This CDR3 is CASSQDGGQGGQPQHF. CDR3 in DNA: TGTGCCAGCAGCCAAGATGGCGGACAGGGTGGACAGCCCCAGCATTTT.

The chain joins TRBV28 to TRBJ1-1; D remains unclear. The CDR3 sequence is 13 residues long. Between the trimmed V and J ends, which lost 6 bases and 4 bases, there was a span of 12 bases. The germline gives CDR1 MDHEN, CDR2 SYDVKM. In nucleotides, the CDR3 is TGTGCCAGCAGACCCCCGGAGGCCACTGAAGCTTTCTTT. Its translation: CASRPPEATEAFF. Complete variable domain (other parts from reference TRBV28 and TRBJ1-1): DVKVTQSSRYLVKRTGEKVFLECVQDMDHENMFWYRQDPGLGLRLIYFSYDVKMKEKGDIPEGYSVSREKKERFSLILESASTNQTSMYLCASRPPEATEAFFGQGTRLTVV.

The chain joins TRBV6-5 to TRBJ2-7; 7 bases are shared with TRBD2. The CDR3 sequence is 12 residues long. From germline, CDR1 is MNHEY and CDR2 SVGAGI. Trimming took 8 bases from V and 7 from J; bases not matched to a gene: 8. The CDR3 protein is CASREVGGEQYF. CDR3 nucleotide sequence: TGTGCCAGCCGCGAGGTGGGGGGGGAGCAGTACTTC.

V is TRBV5-5 and J is TRBJ2-7, with TRBD2 matching 7 bases. J lost 3 bases, V lost 5 bases, and 11 bases had no gene match. The germline gives CDR1 SGHKS, CDR2 YYEKEE (reference sequence). The CDR3 consists of 15 residues. The CDR3: CASSRDHSGLYEQYF. In DNA form, the CDR3 reads TGTGCCAGCAGTAGGGATCATAGCGGGCTCTACGAGCAGTACTTC.

This sequence joins TRBV9 and TRBJ1-1; D is unresolved. Germline V gene lookup returns CDR1 SGDLS and CDR2 YYNGEE. This CDR3 contains 14 residues. V was cut by 0 bases and J by 1 base, with 7 bases left in between. The CDR3 region has the DNA TGTGCCAGCAGCGTAGGGGTGACGAACACTGAAGCTTTCTTT. It yields the protein CASSVGVTNTEAFF.

J is TRBJ1-2 and V is TRBV25-1; TRBD1 aligns across 7 bases. The germline V gene has CDR1 MGHDK and CDR2 SYGVNS. The CDR3 consists of 13 residues. V shed 10 bases and J 3 bases; nucleotides not matched to a gene: 8. CDR3 bases: TGTGCCACACGCCGGGACAGCGACTATGGCTACACCTTC. It is translated as CATRRDSDYGYTF.

This clone was seen just once. The chain is built from TRBV5-6 and TRBJ2-3, with 15 nucleotides matching TRBD2. CDR1 and CDR2 (germline): SGHDT, YYEEEE. The CDR3 contains 19 residues. V dropped 3 bases and J dropped 1; count of bases not matched to a gene: 9. The CDR3 nucleotides are TGTGCCAGCAGCTGGTGGGGACTAGCGGGGGGTGAGGGCACAGATACGCAGTATTTT. As protein: CASSWWGLAGGEGTDTQYF.

This chain connects TRBV18 to TRBJ2-3; 8 bases match TRBD2. The CDR3 runs to 15 residues. V trimming: 3 bases; J trimming: 3 bases; junction bases outside the gene matches: 5. In germline, CDR1 is KGHSH, CDR2 LQKENI. The CDR3 protein is CASSPGGGRTDTQYF. DNA for the CDR3: TGTGCCAGCTCACCGGGCGGGGGGCGGACAGATACGCAGTATTTT.

The chain combines TRBV5-8 with TRBJ2-7, with 10 bases that match TRBD1. The CDR3 is made up of 15 amino acids. The ends lost 0 bases at V and 6 bases at J; junction bases unmatched: 6. The V gene's germline CDR1 is SGHTS and CDR2 YDEGEE. Written as DNA, the CDR3 is TGTGCCAGCAGCTTGGGAGGGACAGGGGCGTCCGAGCAGTACTTC. It specifies CASSLGGTGASEQYF. The whole variable domain, filled in from reference TRBV5-8 and TRBJ2-7, reads EAGVTQSPTHLIKTRGQQATLRCSPISGHTSVYWYQQALGLGLQFLLWYDEGEERNRGNFPPRFSGRQFPNYSSELNVNALELEDSALYLCASSLGGTGASEQYFGPGTRLTVT.

This chain joins TRBV5-6 and TRBJ2-2; possible D gene TRBD1, 5 bases. Trimming cost V 0 bases and J 3 bases, with 12 bases left between them. The CDR3 is 16 residues long. Germline V gene sequence: CDR1 SGHDT, CDR2 YYEEEE. CDR3: CASSLVRVLDTGELFF. Written as DNA, the CDR3 is TGTGCCAGCAGCTTGGTCAGGGTCTTGGACACCGGGGAGCTGTTTTTT.

Notes on this clone: The same CDR3 can be traced to other DNA sequences in this sample. The chain couples TRBV19 to TRBJ1-1; D unresolved. CDR1 is LNHDA, CDR2 SQIVND, per germline (reference sequence). This CDR3 is built from 14 residues. V was shortened by 1 base and J by 2 bases, with 8 bases between the two germline ends. The chain's CDR3 is CASSIGRGNTEAFF. CDR3 bases: TGTGCCAGTAGTATAGGAAGAGGAAACACTGAAGCTTTCTTT.

This clone was observed a few times. The chain recombines TRBV13 with TRBJ1-1; 8 positions agree with TRBD1. CDR3 size: 15 residues. Germline V gene sequence: CDR1 PRHDT, CDR2 FYEKMQ (reference sequence). V shed 4 bases, J shed 5 bases, and the junction held 9 bases outside the gene matches. CDR3 sequence: CASSWTQGARTEAFF. The CDR3 DNA follows: TGTGCCAGCAGCTGGACTCAGGGGGCTAGGACTGAAGCTTTCTTT.

In this sample, this clone turned up once. The chain recombines TRBV27 with TRBJ1-2; D gene unclear. Germline CDR1 reads MNHEY; CDR2 reads SMNVEV (reference sequence). The CDR3 has 13 amino acids. V gave up 3 bases and J gave up 1 base, with 6 bases separating them. For the CDR3, the DNA is TGTGCCAGCAGTTTTGCCAGTAACTATGGCTACACCTTC. It yields the protein CASSFASNYGYTF.

The genes are TRBV6-5 and TRBJ2-5; no reliable D call. The CDR3 contains 14 residues. In germline, CDR1 is MNHEY, CDR2 SVGAGI. The germline V and J ends were trimmed by 6 bases and 0 bases, with 11 bases remaining between them. DNA for the CDR3: TGTGCCAGCAGAGACCCCAGGAACCAAGAGACCCAGTACTTC. Its translation: CASRDPRNQETQYF.

The chain links TRBV5-1 to TRBJ2-1, with 12 bases matching TRBD2. Germline-derived CDR1 and CDR2 are SGHRS and YFSETQ. The J segment lost 6 bases and the V segment lost 5 bases, leaving 3 bases of the junction unmatched. This CDR3 has 14 amino acids. This chain's CDR3 is CASSSGLAGNEQFF. Here the CDR3 DNA reads TGCGCCAGCAGTTCGGGACTAGCGGGCAATGAGCAGTTCTTC.

The chain is built from TRBV7-2 and TRBJ2-7; no reliable D call. The CDR3 covers 14 residues. V lost 1 base to trimming and J lost 3 bases, with 10 bases between them. Looked up from germline, CDR1 is SGHTA and CDR2 is FQGNSA. CDR3 bases: TGTGCCAGCAGCTTAGAGGCATTGCACTACGAGCAGTACTTC. Encoded protein: CASSLEALHYEQYF.

V is TRBV4-1 and J is TRBJ2-2, with D perhaps TRBD1 (6 bases). Germline CDR1 MGHRA, CDR2 YSYEKL. The CDR3 covers 13 residues. V lost 5 bases to trimming and J lost 6 bases, with 10 bases between them. CDR3 residues: CASSKQGSGELFF. The DNA of the CDR3 is TGCGCCAGCAGCAAACAGGGATCCGGGGAGCTGTTTTTT.